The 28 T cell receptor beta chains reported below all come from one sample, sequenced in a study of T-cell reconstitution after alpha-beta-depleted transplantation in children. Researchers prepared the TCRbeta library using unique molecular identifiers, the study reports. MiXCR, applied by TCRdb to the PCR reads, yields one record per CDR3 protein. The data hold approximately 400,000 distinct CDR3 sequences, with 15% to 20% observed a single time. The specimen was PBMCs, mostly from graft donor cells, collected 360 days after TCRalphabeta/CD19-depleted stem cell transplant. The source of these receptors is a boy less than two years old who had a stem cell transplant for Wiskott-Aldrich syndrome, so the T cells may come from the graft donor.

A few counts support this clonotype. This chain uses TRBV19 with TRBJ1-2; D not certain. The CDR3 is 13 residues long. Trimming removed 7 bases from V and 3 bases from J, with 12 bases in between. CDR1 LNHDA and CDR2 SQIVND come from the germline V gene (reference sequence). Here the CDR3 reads CASTRSQDYGYTF. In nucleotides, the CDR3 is TGTGCCAGTACCAGGTCCCAAGACTATGGCTACACCTTC.

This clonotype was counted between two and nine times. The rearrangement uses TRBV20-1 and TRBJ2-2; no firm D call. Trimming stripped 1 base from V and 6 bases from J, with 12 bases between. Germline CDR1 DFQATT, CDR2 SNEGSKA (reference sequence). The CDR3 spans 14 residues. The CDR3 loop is CSARAGLRSGELFF. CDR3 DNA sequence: TGCAGTGCTAGAGCCGGGCTTCGGTCCGGGGAGCTGTTTTTT.

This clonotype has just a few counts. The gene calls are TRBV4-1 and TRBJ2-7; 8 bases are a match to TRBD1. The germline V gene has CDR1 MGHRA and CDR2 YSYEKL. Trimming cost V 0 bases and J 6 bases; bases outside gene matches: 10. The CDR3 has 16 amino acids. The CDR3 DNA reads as TGCGCCAGCAGCCAAGATCAGGGCAGGGGGCCCGGCGAGCAGTACTTC. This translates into CASSQDQGRGPGEQYF.

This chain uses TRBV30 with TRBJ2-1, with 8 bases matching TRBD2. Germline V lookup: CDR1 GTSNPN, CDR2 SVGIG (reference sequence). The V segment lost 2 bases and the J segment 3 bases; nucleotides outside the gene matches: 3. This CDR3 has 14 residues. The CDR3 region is CAWSRLAGYNEQFF. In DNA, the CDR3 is TGTGCCTGGAGTCGGCTAGCGGGCTACAATGAGCAGTTCTTC.

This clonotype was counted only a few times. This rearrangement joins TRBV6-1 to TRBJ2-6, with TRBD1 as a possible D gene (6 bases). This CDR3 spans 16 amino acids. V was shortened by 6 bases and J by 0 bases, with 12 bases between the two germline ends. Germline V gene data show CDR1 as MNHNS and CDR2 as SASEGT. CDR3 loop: CASRPLQGSGANVLTF. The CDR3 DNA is TGTGCCAGCAGGCCCCTACAGGGCTCTGGGGCCAACGTCCTGACTTTC.

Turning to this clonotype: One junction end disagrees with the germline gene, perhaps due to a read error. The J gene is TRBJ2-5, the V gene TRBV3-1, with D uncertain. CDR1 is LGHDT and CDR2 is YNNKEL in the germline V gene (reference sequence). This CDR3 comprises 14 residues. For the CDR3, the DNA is TGTGCCAGCACCCAAGGCCCCCGGTTGGAGACCCAGTACTTC. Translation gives CASTQGPRLETQYF.

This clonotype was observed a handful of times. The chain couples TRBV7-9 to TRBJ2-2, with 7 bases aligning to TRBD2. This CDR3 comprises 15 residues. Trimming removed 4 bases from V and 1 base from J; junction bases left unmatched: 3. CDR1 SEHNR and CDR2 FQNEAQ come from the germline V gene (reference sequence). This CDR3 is CASSSGLVNTGELFF. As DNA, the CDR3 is TGTGCCAGCAGCTCAGGACTAGTGAACACCGGGGAGCTGTTTTTT.

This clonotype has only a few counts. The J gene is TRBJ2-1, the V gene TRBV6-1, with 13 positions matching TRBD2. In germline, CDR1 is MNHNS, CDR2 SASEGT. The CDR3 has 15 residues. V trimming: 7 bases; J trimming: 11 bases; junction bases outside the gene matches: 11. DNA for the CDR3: TGTGCCAGCACGGGACTAGCGGGGCTAATTAACAAGCAGTTCTTC. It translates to CASTGLAGLINKQFF.

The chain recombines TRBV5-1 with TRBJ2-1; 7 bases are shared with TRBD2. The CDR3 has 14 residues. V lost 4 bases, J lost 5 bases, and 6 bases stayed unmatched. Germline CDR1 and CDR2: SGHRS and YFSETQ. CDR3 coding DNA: TGCGCCAGCAGCGCGGGGGTACCGAACAATGAGCAGTTCTTC. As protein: CASSAGVPNNEQFF.

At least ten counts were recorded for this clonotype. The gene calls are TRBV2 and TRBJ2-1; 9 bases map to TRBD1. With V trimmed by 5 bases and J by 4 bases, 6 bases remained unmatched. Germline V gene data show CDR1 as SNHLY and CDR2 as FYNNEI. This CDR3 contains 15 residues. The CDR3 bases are TGTGCCAGCAGTCTGACAGGGGGAGGGTACAATGAGCAGTTCTTC. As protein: CASSLTGGGYNEQFF.

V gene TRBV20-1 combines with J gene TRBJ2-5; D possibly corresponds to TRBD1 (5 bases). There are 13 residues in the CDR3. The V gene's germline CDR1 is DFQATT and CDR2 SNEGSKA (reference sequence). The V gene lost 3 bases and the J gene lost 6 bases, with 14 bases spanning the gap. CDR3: CSARTVFEKTQYF. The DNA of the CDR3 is TGCAGTGCTAGGACAGTCTTTGAGAAGACCCAGTACTTC.

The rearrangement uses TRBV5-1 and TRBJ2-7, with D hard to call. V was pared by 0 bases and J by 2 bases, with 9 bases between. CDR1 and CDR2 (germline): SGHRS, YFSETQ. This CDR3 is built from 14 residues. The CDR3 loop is CASSLETDAYEQYF. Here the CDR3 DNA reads TGCGCCAGCAGCTTGGAGACGGACGCCTACGAGCAGTACTTC.

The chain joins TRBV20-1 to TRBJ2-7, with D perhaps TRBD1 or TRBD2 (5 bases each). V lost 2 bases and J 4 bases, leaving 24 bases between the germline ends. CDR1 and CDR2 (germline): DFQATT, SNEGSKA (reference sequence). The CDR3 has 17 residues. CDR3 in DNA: TGCAGTGCTAGACGACCGGGACCTAAAAACCCTTCTTACGAGCAGTACTTC. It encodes CSARRPGPKNPSYEQYF.

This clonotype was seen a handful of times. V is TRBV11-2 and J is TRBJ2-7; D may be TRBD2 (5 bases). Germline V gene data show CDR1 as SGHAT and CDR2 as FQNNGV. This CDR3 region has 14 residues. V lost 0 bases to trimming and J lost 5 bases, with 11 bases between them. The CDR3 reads CASSLEIASNEQYF. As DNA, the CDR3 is TGTGCCAGCAGCTTAGAAATAGCGTCAAACGAGCAGTACTTC.

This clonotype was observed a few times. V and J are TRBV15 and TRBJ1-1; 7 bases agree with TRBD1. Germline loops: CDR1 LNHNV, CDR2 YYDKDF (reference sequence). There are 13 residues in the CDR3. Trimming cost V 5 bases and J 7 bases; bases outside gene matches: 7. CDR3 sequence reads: CATSWDRLSEAFF. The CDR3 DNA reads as TGTGCCACCAGCTGGGACAGATTGAGTGAAGCTTTCTTT.

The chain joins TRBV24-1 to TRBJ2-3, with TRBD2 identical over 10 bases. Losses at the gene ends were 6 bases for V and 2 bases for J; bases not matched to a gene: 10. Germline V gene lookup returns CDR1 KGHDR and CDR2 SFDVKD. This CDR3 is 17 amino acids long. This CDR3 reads CATSRGGLARLTDTQYF. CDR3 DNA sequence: TGTGCCACCAGTCGAGGGGGACTAGCGCGCCTCACAGATACGCAGTATTTT.

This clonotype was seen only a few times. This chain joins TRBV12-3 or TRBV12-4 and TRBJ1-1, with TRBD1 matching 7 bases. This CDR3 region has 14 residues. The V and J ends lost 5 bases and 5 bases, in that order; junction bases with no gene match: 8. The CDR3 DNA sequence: TGTGCCAGCAGTCTACCGACAGGGAGGACTGAAGCTTTCTTT. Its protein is CASSLPTGRTEAFF.

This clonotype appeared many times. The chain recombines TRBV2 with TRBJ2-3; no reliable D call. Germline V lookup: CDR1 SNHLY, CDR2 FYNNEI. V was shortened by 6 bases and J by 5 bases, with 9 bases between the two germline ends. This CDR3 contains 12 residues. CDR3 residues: CASRAHEDTQYF. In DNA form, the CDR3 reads TGTGCCAGCAGGGCCCACGAAGATACGCAGTATTTT.

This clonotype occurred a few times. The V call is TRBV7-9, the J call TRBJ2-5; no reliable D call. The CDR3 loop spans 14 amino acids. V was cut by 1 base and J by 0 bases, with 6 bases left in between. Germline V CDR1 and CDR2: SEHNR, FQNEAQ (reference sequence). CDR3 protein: CASSLESYQETQYF. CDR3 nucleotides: TGTGCCAGCAGCTTAGAGAGCTACCAAGAGACCCAGTACTTC.

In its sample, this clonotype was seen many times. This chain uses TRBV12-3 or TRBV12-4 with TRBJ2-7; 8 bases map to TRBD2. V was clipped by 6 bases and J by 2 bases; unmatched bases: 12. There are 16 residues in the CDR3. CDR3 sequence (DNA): TGTGCCAGCAGCCCAGCCTTAGCGGGACCAACCTACGAGCAGTACTTC. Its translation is CASSPALAGPTYEQYF.

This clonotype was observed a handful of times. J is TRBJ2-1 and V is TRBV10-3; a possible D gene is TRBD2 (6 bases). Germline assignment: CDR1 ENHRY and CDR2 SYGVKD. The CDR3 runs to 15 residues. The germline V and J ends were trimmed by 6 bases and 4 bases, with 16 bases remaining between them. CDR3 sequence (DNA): TGTGCCATCAGCTTGCTCGGGGGTCCTTACAATGAGCAGTTCTTC. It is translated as CAISLLGGPYNEQFF.

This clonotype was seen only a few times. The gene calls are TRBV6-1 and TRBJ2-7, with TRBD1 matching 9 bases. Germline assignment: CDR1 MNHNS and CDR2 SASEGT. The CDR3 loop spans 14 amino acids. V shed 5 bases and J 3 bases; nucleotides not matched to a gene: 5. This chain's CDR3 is CASSRDRVDYEQYF. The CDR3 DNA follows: TGTGCCAGCAGTAGGGACAGGGTTGACTACGAGCAGTACTTC.

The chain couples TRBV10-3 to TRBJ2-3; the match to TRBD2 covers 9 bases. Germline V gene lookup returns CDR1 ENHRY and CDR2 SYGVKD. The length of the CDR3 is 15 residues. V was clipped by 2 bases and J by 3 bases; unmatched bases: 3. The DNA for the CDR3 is TGTGCCATCAGTGAGCGCGGGGGGGCAACAGATACGCAGTATTTT. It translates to CAISERGGATDTQYF.

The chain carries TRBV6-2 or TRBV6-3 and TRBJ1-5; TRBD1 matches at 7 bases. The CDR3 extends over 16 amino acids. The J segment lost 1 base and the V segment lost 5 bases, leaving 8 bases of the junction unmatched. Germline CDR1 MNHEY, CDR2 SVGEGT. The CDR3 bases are TGTGCCAGCAGTCCTCGGAGGGGGCAGAGCAATCAGCCCCAGCATTTT. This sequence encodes CASSPRRGQSNQPQHF.

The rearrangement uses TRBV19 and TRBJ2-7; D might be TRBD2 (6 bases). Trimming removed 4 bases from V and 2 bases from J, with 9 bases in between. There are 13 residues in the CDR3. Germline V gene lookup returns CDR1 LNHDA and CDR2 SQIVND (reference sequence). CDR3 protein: CASSREAAYEQYF. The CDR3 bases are TGTGCCAGTAGTAGGGAGGCCGCCTACGAGCAGTACTTC.

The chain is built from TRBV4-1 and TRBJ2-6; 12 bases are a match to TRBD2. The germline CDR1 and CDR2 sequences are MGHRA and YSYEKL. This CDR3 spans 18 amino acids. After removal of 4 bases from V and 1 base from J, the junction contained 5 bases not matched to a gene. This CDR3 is CASSLGLAGFSGANVLTF. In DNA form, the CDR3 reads TGCGCCAGCAGCCTCGGACTAGCGGGATTTTCTGGGGCCAACGTCCTGACTTTC.

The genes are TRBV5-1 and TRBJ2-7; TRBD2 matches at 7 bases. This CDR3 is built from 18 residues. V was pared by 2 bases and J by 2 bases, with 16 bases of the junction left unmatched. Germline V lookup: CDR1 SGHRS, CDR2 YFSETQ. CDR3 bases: TGCGCCAGCAGCTTTAGTCGCAGGGAGGGAGTAGCGGCCTACGAGCAGTACTTC. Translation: CASSFSRREGVAAYEQYF.

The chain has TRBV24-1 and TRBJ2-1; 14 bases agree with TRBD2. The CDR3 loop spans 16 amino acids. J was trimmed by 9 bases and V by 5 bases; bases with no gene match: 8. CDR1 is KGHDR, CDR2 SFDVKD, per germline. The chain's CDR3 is CATSGLAGGPGSEQFF. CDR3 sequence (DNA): TGTGCCACCAGTGGACTAGCGGGAGGGCCGGGTAGTGAGCAGTTCTTC.